This T cell receptor (beta chain) came from a study of blood T cells in healthy people across ages (dated by TCRdb to between 2014 and 2016). About the study as a whole: Template switching captured roughly one uniquely barcoded TCR beta cDNA molecule per two T cells in model experiments. For two donors (one aged 18 to 30 and one aged 80 or older), the study analyzed two additional independent replicas of 1 million unique cDNA reads from the same blood draw. To track age-related changes in TCR beta repertoire diversity, the study relied on deep sequencing normalized with unique cDNA molecular identifiers. The donors were divided into four age groups: young (average roughly 15 years), middle-aged (about 40), aged (approximately 62) and long-lived (roughly 86). To avoid experimental bias, donors of different ages were spread randomly across the sequencing lanes.

About this clonotype itself: Its antigen is not yet known. Per-nucleotide qualities are absent, and no much larger clonotype sits a single base away.

The roughly 37 donors, aged about 6 to 95 years, were systemically healthy Caucasian individuals from Russia. Ten milliliters of peripheral blood were collected from each donor into EDTA-treated Vacutainer tubes. Ficoll-Paque density-gradient centrifugation was used to isolate PBMCs, with at least 6.5 million per sample. Total RNA, at least 5.5 micrograms per sample, was extracted from PBMCs with Trizol reagent. For every donor, an aliquot of PBMCs went through flow cytometry to measure the percentages of naive CD45RAhigh/CD27high T cells. The germline V gene (reference sequence) provides CDR1 DFQATT and CDR2 SNEGSKA. From V the trimming removes 1 base and from J it removes 11 bases, while the gene matches leave 12 bases of the junction unaccounted for. Taken from cysteine to phenylalanine, the CDR3 has 14 residues. The sequence is cut down to CDR3 DNA, 42 bases in frame from base 1. What the work shows at the level of the full study, not this receptor alone: Because donor CMV infection status was unknown, age-related changes in expanded clonotypes were potentially confounded. As age increased, observed TCR beta diversity per million T cells dropped in a roughly linear way, and a significant reduction was already evident by age 40. Bulk unsorted PBMC profiling prevented conclusive comparison of naive and antigen-experienced compartments. Compared with the aged group, the long-lived group had more naive CD4+ T cells, fewer expanded clones and increased TCR diversity, suggesting age selection. Estimates of total diversity from one million sequenced T cells were regarded as lower bounds and underestimates. Observed TCR beta diversity correlated strongly with the percentage of naive T cells measured by flow cytometry.

The method was 5' RACE. This sample was sequenced with an Illumina HiSeq 2500. A second PCR of roughly 6 to 11 cycles was run with a J-beta primer mix and a sample-barcoded 5' primer. Each TCR beta cDNA molecule received a unique molecular identifier from a template-switch 5' adaptor carrying 12 random nucleotides. Each sample yielded at least 3 million CDR3-containing paired-end reads. The Mint cDNA synthesis kit, primed by a TRBC-specific oligonucleotide, was used to synthesize first-strand cDNA from all RNA. Following uracil-DNA glycosylase treatment, all cDNA underwent a first 18-cycle PCR with the universal primers M1SS and BC2_uni_R. In the source study's methods: For normalization, 1 million high-quality reads were randomly selected from each sample, with every read carrying a distinct molecular identifier. Instead of being binned into consensus sequences, reads that shared molecular identifiers were thrown out. MiTCR, run with a Q25 quality threshold and the strictest error-elimination algorithm, handled CDR3 identification, clonotype clustering and error correction. Lower-bound total TCR beta diversity was estimated with a nonparametric unseen species model using Euler transformation. TCRdb cleaned the public reads at Q25 with fastp, built clones with MiXCR and kept in-frame beta chains. One record per CDR3 amino acid sequence lists the most common genes and DNA. The V and J calls and clone size are TCRdb's, not the authors'. This sample is represented by about 970,000 distinct CDR3 sequences; roughly half of them were singletons. The ten largest clones capture roughly 23% of the sample.

The receptor's source is a woman aged 55-70 years in good health. Sequenced material: blood. The chain is encoded by TRBV20-1 joined to TRBJ2-5; 8 bases in the middle match TRBD2. The DNA sequence is as follows: TGCAGTGCTAGAGGGCCCGGGGGGGAGCGGGAGCAGTACTTC. The resulting protein is CSARGPGGEREQYF.